This TCR beta chain was captured by sequencing in a study of blood T cell repertoires in COVID-19. As for the study in general: Donors in the United States, Italy and Spain gave samples during acute or convalescent COVID-19. The analysed material was cDNA or gDNA that came from T cells, B-cell-depleted T cells, or PBMCs.

Authors' processing steps: Reference gene primer amplification yielded estimated nucleated cell counts. Profiling relied on immunoSEQ multiplex PCR, and the TCRdb table lists in-frame clones only, not all of them. That table furnishes V, J and clone size, whereas the DNA furnished D and trimming. The data contain roughly 460,000 clones, approximately 90% of them singletons. V dropped 1 base and J dropped 6; count of bases not matched to a gene: 6. The CDR3 runs 16 residues. Germline lookup yields CDR1 SGHRS and CDR2 YFSETQ. Recruited during active infection, patients (from Seattle) were subsequently followed longitudinally.

This chain joins TRBV5-1 and TRBJ2-1, with 11 bases identical to TRBD1. Sequences were obtained from peripheral blood. This sequence originates from a man aged 18 to 30 with COVID-19, enrolled during active disease. The CDR3: CASSLTGQGAGNEQFF. The DNA of the CDR3 is TGCGCCAGCAGCTTGACCGGACAGGGGGCGGGCAATGAGCAGTTCTTC.